This TCR beta chain was captured by sequencing in a study of cytomegalovirus exposure and HLA in healthy donors. Primers included in the PCR were 60 Vbeta and 13 Jbeta primers. Clones were read by immunoSEQ multiplex PCR, and TCRdb kept only the in-frame ones, dropping some. In total, the table holds around 80,000 clones. As to this clone: The antigen is not known.

General study findings and limits: Altogether, some 170 TCR beta chains were recorded as cytomegalovirus-associated. TCR beta sequences numbering roughly 18,000 were associated with HLA alleles at 0.05 false discovery rate in a later analysis.

Donors in the study were healthy people who gave bone marrow. The germline V gene encodes CDR1 SGHAT and CDR2 FQNNGV. The CDR3 length is 15 residues. The V and J ends lost 5 bases and 2 bases respectively, with 16 bases between them. The chain combines TRBV11-2 with TRBJ2-7, with D perhaps TRBD1 (6 bases). Sequencing was performed on PBMCs. The receptor comes from a boy younger than 18 in good health and CMV-seronegative. CDR3 nucleotides: TGTGCCAGCAGCGCCTACAGGGCCAGTACCTACGAGCAGTACTTC. Translation gives CASSAYRASTYEQYF.